What follows are 26 T cell receptor beta chains derived from one specimen sequenced in a study of neurological immune-mediated disorders. TCRdb redid the calling of the 5' RACE reads with MiXCR, one entry per CDR3 protein. The top ten hold around 1.9% of the sample, which has 50,000 or so distinct CDR3 sequences, about an eighth seen once. The sequencing sample was made of PBMCs. The receptors derive from a man aged 60-69 years in good health.

In its sample, this clonotype was seen many times. CDR3 coding DNA: TGCGCCAGCAAGGGGACTGGGGACACTGAAGCTTTCTTT. Amino acids: CASKGTGDTEAFF. This sequence joins TRBV5-1 and TRBJ1-1; the D gene is possibly TRBD1 (5 bases). This CDR3 has 13 residues. V lost 6 bases and J 3 bases, leaving 12 bases between the germline ends. CDR1 and CDR2 (germline): SGHRS, YFSETQ.

About this clonotype: At one end the junction does not follow the germline gene, possibly because of a read error. The chain uses TRBV7-6 and TRBJ1-5; no clear D gene. The germline CDR1 and CDR2 sequences are SGHVS and FNYEAQ. This CDR3 is 13 amino acids long. The CDR3 coding sequence is TGTGCCAGCATCTTATCTAGCTATCAGCCCCAGCATTTT. Translation: CASILSSYQPQHF.

This clonotype was recorded many times. The rearrangement links TRBV7-9 to TRBJ1-3; the D is unclear. Germline lookup yields CDR1 SEHNR and CDR2 FQNEAQ (reference sequence). Trimming cost V 3 bases and J 5 bases, with 11 bases left between them. The CDR3 length is 14 residues. CDR3 region: CASSFTGSRNTIYF. CDR3 nucleotide sequence: TGTGCCAGCAGCTTCACGGGGAGTCGAAACACCATATATTTT.

This clonotype was seen ten or more times. The chain carries TRBV7-2 and TRBJ2-7; 8 bases map to TRBD1. Looked up from germline, CDR1 is SGHTA and CDR2 is FQGNSA. The ends lost 5 bases at V and 7 bases at J; junction bases unmatched: 13. This CDR3 has 15 residues. The CDR3 loop is CASSRAGTGSREQYF. The CDR3 DNA is TGTGCCAGCAGCAGAGCCGGGACAGGTTCGAGGGAGCAGTACTTC.

This clonotype has ten or more counts. The chain recombines TRBV7-2 with TRBJ1-4; D is possibly TRBD1 (5 bases). The CDR3 length is 15 residues. The V and J ends lost 2 bases and 8 bases respectively, with 15 bases between them. CDR1 is SGHTA and CDR2 is FQGNSA in the germline V gene. CDR3 nucleotides: TGTGCCAGCAGCTTAAGGGGAGGGAGGGTCGAAAAACTGTTTTTT. Its translation is CASSLRGGRVEKLFF.

This clonotype was counted ten times or more. The chain couples TRBV28 to TRBJ2-2; D possibly matches TRBD1 or TRBD2 (6 bases each). V lost 8 bases, J lost 7 bases, and 17 bases lay in between. Germline V gives CDR1 MDHEN, CDR2 SYDVKM. The length of the CDR3 is 14 residues. This CDR3 reads CASRGQGRGGELFF. The CDR3 bases are TGTGCCAGCCGGGGGCAGGGACGGGGCGGGGAGCTGTTTTTT.

This clonotype was seen at least ten times. The chain uses TRBV5-5 and TRBJ1-1; weak D call: TRBD1 (5 bases). V was pared by 6 bases and J by 5 bases, with 14 bases between. From germline, CDR1 is SGHKS and CDR2 YYEKEE (reference sequence). This CDR3 spans 13 amino acids. DNA for the CDR3: TGTGCCAGCATGAGGGGCCTGAGTACTGAAGCTTTCTTT. As protein: CASMRGLSTEAFF. Using reference TRBV5-5 and TRBJ1-1 for the parts outside the CDR3, the full variable domain is DAGVTQSPTHLIKTRGQQVTLRCSPISGHKSVSWYQQVLGQGPQFIFQYYEKEERGRGNFPDRFSARQFPNYSSELNVNALLLGDSALYLCASMRGLSTEAFFGQGTRLTVV.

This clonotype was recorded many times. J is TRBJ2-7 and V is TRBV5-6, with D maybe TRBD1 (6 bases). The CDR3 totals 13 residues. The germline V gene encodes CDR1 SGHDT and CDR2 YYEEEE. Trimming took off 6 bases at V and 0 bases at J, with 10 bases between the two ends. CDR3 loop: CASTTGLSYEQYF. CDR3 bases: TGTGCCAGCACGACAGGTCTCTCCTACGAGCAGTACTTC.

This clonotype was seen many times. V gene TRBV12-3 or TRBV12-4 combines with J gene TRBJ1-5; 8 bases are a match to TRBD1. The CDR3 is 14 residues long. Germline trimming cut 1 base from V and 4 bases from J; bases unmatched to any gene: 0. CDR3 in amino acids: CASSLGTGNQPQHF. DNA for the CDR3: TGTGCCAGCAGTTTAGGGACAGGGAATCAGCCCCAGCATTTT.

This clonotype was recorded many times. The rearrangement joins TRBV29-1 to TRBJ1-1; weak D call: TRBD1 (6 bases). The germline CDR1 and CDR2 sequences are SQVTM and ANQGSEA. The CDR3 loop spans 14 amino acids. V dropped 0 bases and J dropped 4 bases, with 12 bases sitting between them. CDR3 region: CSVEDRGRGTEAFF. The CDR3 nucleotides are TGCAGCGTTGAAGATCGAGGCAGGGGCACTGAAGCTTTCTTT.

The table lists this clonotype with many counts. This sequence joins TRBV6-2 or TRBV6-3 and TRBJ2-1; 9 bases line up with TRBD1. The CDR3 consists of 17 residues. The trim removed 0 bases at V and 7 bases at J, leaving 10 bases unmatched. Germline loops: CDR1 MNHEY, CDR2 SVGEGT. The CDR3 nucleotides read TGTGCCAGCAGTTACTCCAGGACAGGGGCCTCTAGAAATGAGCAGTTCTTC. It translates to CASSYSRTGASRNEQFF.

The sample holds many counts of this clonotype. A read error may account for a junction end that differs from germline. The chain is built from TRBV6-1 and TRBJ2-3; D not certain. Germline assignment: CDR1 MNHNS and CDR2 SASEGT. This CDR3 region has 12 residues. The CDR3 protein is CASSLSTNTQYF. The CDR3 nucleotides are TGTGCCAGCAGTTTGAGCACAAATACGCAGTATTTT.

This clonotype was counted only a few times. This chain uses TRBV6-6 with TRBJ1-5, with TRBD1 as a possible D gene (5 bases). This CDR3 spans 15 amino acids. The V gene's germline CDR1 is MNHNY and CDR2 SVGAGI (reference sequence). V was shortened by 7 bases and J by 2 bases, with 15 bases between the two germline ends. CDR3 sequence: CASIKSRDGNQPQHF. In DNA form, the CDR3 reads TGTGCCAGCATAAAATCCAGGGACGGCAATCAGCCCCAGCATTTT.

There are many counts of this clonotype. The chain recombines TRBV13 with TRBJ2-3, with D maybe TRBD1 (7 bases). The ends were cut back, 5 bases at V and 4 bases at J, with 16 bases in the middle. Germline V gives CDR1 PRHDT, CDR2 FYEKMQ (reference sequence). The CDR3 is 15 amino acids. The CDR3: CASSHGGGWADTQYF. The CDR3 DNA follows: TGTGCCAGCAGCCACGGAGGGGGCTGGGCAGATACGCAGTATTTT.

This clonotype was counted ten times or more. As DNA, the CDR3 is TGTGCCAGCAGTTCGCCCGGTCGGGAGACCCAGTACTTC. It codes for CASSSPGRETQYF. V gene TRBV28 combines with J gene TRBJ2-5, with no clear D. Looked up from germline, CDR1 is MDHEN and CDR2 is SYDVKM. The CDR3 extends over 13 amino acids. V lost 4 bases, J lost 5 bases, and 11 bases lay in between.

This clonotype has a count of ten or more. The CDR3 region is CASRGGRQTSEQYF. CDR3 nucleotide sequence: TGTGCCAGCAGGGGGGGTAGACAGACCTCCGAGCAGTACTTC. The chain combines TRBV12-3 or TRBV12-4 with TRBJ2-7, with TRBD2 as a possible D gene (6 bases). CDR3 length equals 14 residues. Trimming pared 6 bases from V and 6 bases from J, leaving 18 bases between.

In this sample, this clonotype turned up many times. The V call is TRBV7-2, the J call TRBJ2-7, with 7 bases matching TRBD1. Germline CDR1 SGHTA, CDR2 FQGNSA. This CDR3 comprises 15 residues. With 5 bases clipped from V and 3 bases from J, the junction kept 10 bases outside the gene matches. DNA for the CDR3: TGTGCCAGCAGCAATACAAGGGACAGTTACTACGAGCAGTACTTC. Its translation: CASSNTRDSYYEQYF.

This clonotype appeared many times. The J gene is TRBJ2-2, the V gene TRBV5-1, with 8 bases aligning to TRBD1. Germline CDR1 SGHRS, CDR2 YFSETQ. Trimming cost V 6 bases and J 3 bases; bases outside gene matches: 13. The CDR3 has 17 amino acids. The CDR3 nucleotides are TGCGCCAGCATGTCCTCTCAGGGGGCTCAGGACACCGGGGAGCTGTTTTTT. It codes for CASMSSQGAQDTGELFF.

This chain joins TRBV10-3 and TRBJ2-7; D tentatively fits TRBD1 or TRBD2 (5 bases each). The germline V gene has CDR1 ENHRY and CDR2 SYGVKD. CDR3 length: 15 amino acids. Trimming stripped 0 bases from V and 6 bases from J, with 15 bases between. CDR3 sequence: CAISESRQGEIEQYF. In DNA form, the CDR3 reads TGTGCCATCAGTGAGTCGAGGCAAGGGGAGATCGAGCAGTACTTC.

This clonotype has at least ten counts. The chain uses TRBV7-2 and TRBJ1-2, with TRBD1 as a possible D gene (6 bases). The CDR3 is 14 amino acids. The V gene lost 5 bases and the J gene lost 7 bases, with 17 bases spanning the gap. The germline V gene encodes CDR1 SGHTA and CDR2 FQGNSA. The CDR3 reads CASSPYRKGVGYTF. In DNA form, the CDR3 reads TGTGCCAGCAGCCCATATCGGAAGGGGGTTGGCTACACCTTC.

This clonotype was counted ten times or more. This chain uses TRBV20-1 with TRBJ2-1, with D unresolved. Trimming removed 6 bases at V and 0 bases at J, with 12 bases between. CDR1 DFQATT and CDR2 SNEGSKA come from the germline V gene (reference sequence). The CDR3 has 14 amino acids. The CDR3 sequence is CSAVRTTSYNEQFF. The CDR3 DNA reads as TGCAGTGCAGTCAGAACTACCTCCTACAATGAGCAGTTCTTC.

Within the sample, this clonotype is medium-sized (0.01 to 0.1%). V gene TRBV5-1 combines with J gene TRBJ1-1, with D hard to call. The germline CDR1 and CDR2 sequences are SGHRS and YFSETQ. The CDR3 has 15 residues. Trimming cost V 4 bases and J 5 bases, with 18 bases left between them. In nucleotides, the CDR3 is TGCGCCAGCAGCCGCCCTAGAGGCGCGGAGACTGAAGCTTTCTTT. Translated: CASSRPRGAETEAFF.

This clonotype was observed many times. V gene TRBV20-1 combines with J gene TRBJ1-5; D may be TRBD1 (5 bases). Germline V CDR1 and CDR2: DFQATT, SNEGSKA (reference sequence). The V and J ends lost 6 bases and 5 bases respectively, with 11 bases between them. The CDR3 spans 12 residues. CDR3 in amino acids: CSANRRDQPQHF. The CDR3, as DNA: TGCAGTGCAAACCGCAGGGATCAGCCCCAGCATTTT.

This clonotype was counted at least ten times. CDR3 in amino acids: CASTHSAPGETQYF. The CDR3 coding sequence is TGTGCCAGCACGCATTCAGCGCCGGGGGAGACCCAGTACTTC. The chain employs TRBV11-2 and TRBJ2-5; D is possibly TRBD2 (5 bases). Trimming took off 7 bases at V and 5 bases at J, with 17 bases between the two ends. This CDR3 has 14 residues. Germline V lookup: CDR1 SGHAT, CDR2 FQNNGV.

On this clonotype itself: An end of the junction differs from the germline gene, which may be a read error. The chain carries TRBV20-1 and TRBJ2-5; TRBD2 aligns across 11 bases. Germline CDR1 is DFQATT and CDR2 is SNEGSKA (reference sequence). CDR3 length: 16 amino acids. The CDR3 loop is CSARVAGGQGLENQYF. The CDR3 DNA follows: TGCAGTGCTAGGGTAGCGGGGGGGCAGGGGTTGGAGAACCAGTACTTC.

This clonotype was counted many times. The chain carries TRBV14 and TRBJ2-1; 10 bases align to TRBD2. With 3 bases clipped from V and 7 bases from J, the junction kept 12 bases outside the gene matches. Germline CDR1 SGHDN, CDR2 FVKESK. The CDR3 covers 17 residues. The CDR3 DNA is TGTGCCAGCAGCCAGTCCCTCCTAGCGGGGGCTGGGAATGAGCAGTTCTTC. Encoded protein: CASSQSLLAGAGNEQFF.